This TCR beta chain derives from a study of blood T cells in healthy people across ages. Study-level information: The capture of about one barcoded beta molecule per two T cells was achieved by template switching.

For the second PCR, which ran for roughly 6 to 12 cycles, a sample-barcoded 5' primer and a J-beta primer mix were used. TCRdb recomputed calls from the 5' RACE reads with MiXCR, one row per CDR3 protein. The repertoire holds fewer than 700,000 distinct CDR3 sequences, with over 40% as singletons. No fewer than 5.5 micrograms of total RNA were isolated from every sample. With 3 bases removed from V and 7 bases from J, the gap between germline ends came to 12 bases. The CDR3 is 14 amino acids. The clonotype comes from an elderly man in good health. The sequenced sample consisted of blood. This rearrangement joins TRBV12-3 or TRBV12-4 to TRBJ1-4; tentatively, D is TRBD1 (6 bases). The CDR3 DNA reads as TGTGCCAGCAGTTTGTCTGGGGGCCGTGAAAAACTGTTTTTT. Protein product: CASSLSGGREKLFF.